What follows are 18 T cell receptor beta chains derived from one specimen sequenced in a study of T cell repertoires in cytomegalovirus infection (dated by TCRdb to 2018 to 2020). The sequencer listed for this sample is Illumina HiSeq 1500. TCRdb took the public reads, trimmed them with fastp at Q25, ran MiXCR for clone calling and kept in-frame beta chains. Rows with a matching CDR3 protein are joined into one entry that keeps the most common DNA and genes. The sample data list about 200,000 distinct CDR3 sequences, and about a tenth of these were observed just once. Jointly, the top ten make up around 4.4% of the sample. The sequenced material came from PBMCs. These receptors came from a human donor in good health (CMV status not recorded). Some clones in this sample may be carry-over from other donors' samples.

This clonotype was seen at least ten times. This rearrangement joins TRBV4-2 to TRBJ1-2, with D perhaps TRBD1 (5 bases). CDR3 size: 17 residues. V gave up 0 bases and J gave up 8 bases, with 22 bases separating them. The V gene's germline CDR1 is LGHNA and CDR2 YNFKEQ. The CDR3 bases are TGTGCCAGCAGCCAAGACACCCTCGAGGTACGGACACCGGGCTACACCTTC. Translated: CASSQDTLEVRTPGYTF.

Ten or more counts support this clonotype. The chain combines TRBV11-2 with TRBJ1-1; D gene ambiguous. The length of the CDR3 is 15 residues. The germline gives CDR1 SGHAT, CDR2 FQNNGV. V was cut by 4 bases and J by 4 bases, with 16 bases left in between. For the CDR3, the DNA is TGTGCCAGCAGCTCCCCGGTTAGGGCGGGCACTGAAGCTTTCTTT. Its translation: CASSSPVRAGTEAFF.

The sample holds many counts of this clonotype. This chain uses TRBV7-3 with TRBJ2-4; TRBD2 matches 7 bases. After removal of 0 bases from V and 5 bases from J, the junction contained 4 bases not matched to a gene. The germline CDR1 and CDR2 sequences are SGHTA and FQGTGA. This CDR3 is 15 amino acids long. CDR3 DNA sequence: TGTGCCAGCAGCTTAACCCCGGGGGGTCAAAACATTCAGTACTTC. Encoded protein: CASSLTPGGQNIQYF.

This clonotype has at least ten counts. This chain uses TRBV7-2 with TRBJ2-1, with D unclear. V dropped 1 base and J dropped 4 bases, with 8 bases sitting between them. Germline assignment: CDR1 SGHTA and CDR2 FQGNSA. There are 14 residues in the CDR3. CDR3 sequence: CASSLEQLYNEQFF. CDR3 DNA: TGTGCCAGCAGCTTAGAACAGCTTTACAATGAGCAGTTCTTC.

This clonotype was seen a few times. This chain links TRBV29-1 with TRBJ2-1, with 11 bases fitting TRBD2. The CDR3 has 14 amino acids. In germline, CDR1 is SQVTM, CDR2 ANQGSEA. Trimming at V came to 4 bases and at J to 7 bases, leaving 6 bases not matched to a gene. CDR3 loop: CSVVPSGGKNEQFF. CDR3 nucleotides: TGCAGCGTTGTACCTAGCGGGGGGAAAAATGAGCAGTTCTTC.

V is TRBV19 and J is TRBJ1-2; no firm D call. Trimming pared 4 bases from V and 5 bases from J, leaving 11 bases between. In germline, CDR1 is LNHDA, CDR2 SQIVND (reference sequence). The CDR3 runs 13 residues. Here the CDR3 DNA reads TGTGCCAGTAGTACTAGGACGGAATATGGCTACACCTTC. Translating it yields CASSTRTEYGYTF.

The V call is TRBV12-3 or TRBV12-4, the J call TRBJ1-4, with D maybe TRBD1 (5 bases). The CDR3 spans 14 residues. Trimming stripped 6 bases from V and 4 bases from J, with 12 bases between. The CDR3 spells CASRHRRINEKLFF. In DNA form, the CDR3 reads TGTGCCAGCAGGCACAGGAGGATTAATGAAAAACTGTTTTTT.

This clonotype was detected many times. The chain links TRBV7-2 to TRBJ1-2; 9 bases are a match to TRBD1. The V and J ends lost 5 bases and 6 bases, in that order; junction bases with no gene match: 4. The CDR3 is 13 residues long. CDR1 SGHTA and CDR2 FQGNSA come from the germline V gene. CDR3 loop: CASSLQGADGYTF. The CDR3 DNA reads as TGTGCCAGCAGCCTACAGGGGGCGGATGGCTACACCTTC.

The chain is built from TRBV15 and TRBJ1-1, with TRBD1 as a possible D gene (6 bases). The V gene's germline CDR1 is LNHNV and CDR2 YYDKDF (reference sequence). V dropped 0 bases and J dropped 7 bases, with 12 bases sitting between them. CDR3 size: 14 residues. The CDR3 spells CATSRDPLGGEAFF. In DNA, the CDR3 is TGTGCCACCAGCAGAGATCCCCTAGGGGGTGAAGCTTTCTTT. Full variable domain (remainder filled in from reference TRBV15 and TRBJ1-1): DAMVIQNPRYQVTQFGKPVTLSCSQTLNHNVMYWYQQKSSQAPKLLFHYYDKDFNNEADTPDNFQSRRPNTSFCFLDIRSPGLGDTAMYLCATSRDPLGGEAFFGQGTRLTVV.

This clonotype came up many times. This sequence joins TRBV7-2 and TRBJ2-7; 10 bases line up with TRBD2. The ends lost 5 bases at V and 1 base at J; junction bases unmatched: 5. The CDR3 sequence is 15 residues long. Per germline, CDR1 SGHTA and CDR2 FQGNSA. DNA of the CDR3: TGTGCCAGCAGCGATCCGGGACTAGCGTCCTACGAGCAGTACTTC. This encodes CASSDPGLASYEQYF. The whole variable domain, filled in from reference TRBV7-2 and TRBJ2-7, reads GAGVSQSPSNKVTEKGKDVELRCDPISGHTALYWYRQSLGQGLEFLIYFQGNSAPDKSGLPSDRFSAERTGGSVSTLTIQRTQQEDSAVYLCASSDPGLASYEQYFGPGTRLTVT.

This clonotype has ten or more counts. The CDR3 here is CASSLDLGGGTEAFF. The DNA of the CDR3 is TGTGCCAGCAGCCTAGACCTGGGGGGGGGCACTGAAGCTTTCTTT. The rearrangement links TRBV7-2 to TRBJ1-1; perhaps TRBD1 as D (5 bases). The CDR3 totals 15 residues. Trimming removed 5 bases at V and 4 bases at J, with 17 bases between. Per germline, CDR1 SGHTA and CDR2 FQGNSA.

This clonotype was counted a few times. The chain recombines TRBV5-1 with TRBJ1-2; TRBD1 might be the D (5 bases). With 4 bases removed from V and 3 bases from J, the gap between germline ends came to 13 bases. CDR3 length: 14 amino acids. Germline CDR1 reads SGHRS; CDR2 reads YFSETQ. The CDR3 spells CASSQDIHDYGYTF. Written as DNA, the CDR3 is TGCGCCAGCAGCCAGGACATTCATGACTATGGCTACACCTTC. Based on the CDR3 plus reference TRBV5-1 and TRBJ1-2, the full variable domain is KAGVTQTPRYLIKTRGQQVTLSCSPISGHRSVSWYQQTPGQGLQFLFEYFSETQRNKGNFPGRFSGRQFSNSRSEMNVSTLELGDSALYLCASSQDIHDYGYTFGSGTRLTVV.

This clonotype occurred many times. The chain is built from TRBV24-1 and TRBJ2-3; D might be TRBD1 (7 bases). The ends were cut back, 5 bases at V and 15 bases at J, with 20 bases in the middle. The CDR3 length is 13 residues. Per germline, CDR1 KGHDR and CDR2 SFDVKD. CDR3 region: CATSVSVEGAHYF. CDR3 DNA: TGTGCCACCAGTGTGTCGGTGGAGGGGGCCCATTATTTT.

The chain is built from TRBV6-2 or TRBV6-3 and TRBJ2-7; 8 bases are a match to TRBD1. This CDR3 comprises 12 residues. Looked up from germline, CDR1 is MNHEY and CDR2 is SVGEGT. After removal of 6 bases from V and 4 bases from J, the junction contained 2 bases not matched to a gene. The CDR3 loop is CASRRTGYEQYF. CDR3 sequence (DNA): TGTGCCAGCAGGCGGACAGGGTACGAGCAGTACTTC.

This clonotype came up many times. V is TRBV7-2 and J is TRBJ2-3; D remains unclear. This CDR3 is 15 amino acids long. Germline values: CDR1 SGHTA, CDR2 FQGNSA. The V end was cut by 2 bases, the J end by 2 bases, with 11 bases between. For the CDR3, the DNA is TGTGCCAGCAGCTTATACGGGCAGACCACAGATACGCAGTATTTT. Encoded protein: CASSLYGQTTDTQYF.

This clonotype turned up a few times. This sequence joins TRBV19 and TRBJ1-2; 9 nucleotides match TRBD1. Germline CDR1 LNHDA, CDR2 SQIVND (reference sequence). V shed 6 bases, J shed 4 bases, and the junction held 6 bases outside the gene matches. This CDR3 is 14 amino acids long. As DNA, the CDR3 is TGTGCCAGTAGCCACAGGGGGCCCAGCTATGGCTACACCTTC. It is translated as CASSHRGPSYGYTF.

The table lists this clonotype with many counts. J is TRBJ2-7 and V is TRBV7-2, with D possibly being TRBD1 (6 bases). The CDR3 contains 18 residues. Trimming took 4 bases from V and 3 from J, leaving 25 bases between them. The germline gives CDR1 SGHTA, CDR2 FQGNSA. CDR3 protein: CASSSSPPGQRRGYEQYF. CDR3 in DNA: TGTGCCAGCAGCTCCTCTCCTCCGGGACAACGAAGAGGCTACGAGCAGTACTTC.

This clonotype occurred many times. The V call is TRBV19, the J call TRBJ2-1; D is possibly TRBD1 (5 bases). The CDR3 length is 14 residues. Germline V gene data show CDR1 as LNHDA and CDR2 as SQIVND (reference sequence). With 6 bases removed from V and 0 bases from J, the gap between germline ends came to 9 bases. CDR3: CASSQGTSYNEQFF. For the CDR3, the DNA is TGTGCCAGTAGCCAGGGAACCTCCTACAATGAGCAGTTCTTC.